The TCR beta chain described here comes from a study of shared clonotypes between healthy human individuals. Only in-frame clones appear in the TCRdb table, and some are missing; sequencing was by immunoSEQ multiplex PCR. The data show approximately 640,000 clones, with less than 95% seen just once and less than 40% held by the top ten. Germline CDR1 LGHNA, CDR2 YSLEER. V lost 1 base, J lost 1 base, and 4 bases lay in between. The CDR3 sequence is 14 residues long. The material sequenced was memory CD8+ T cells from PBMCs. As for subset: CD45RO+ cells pooled with CCR7-negative TemRA cells. This chain connects TRBV4-3 to TRBJ2-2; D remains unclear. The source is a man younger than 35 in good health. Some clones in this sample may be carry-over from other donors' samples. This CDR3 reads CASSQGRNTGELFF. For the CDR3, the DNA is TGCGCCAGCAGCCAAGGGCGGAACACCGGGGAGCTGTTTTTT.